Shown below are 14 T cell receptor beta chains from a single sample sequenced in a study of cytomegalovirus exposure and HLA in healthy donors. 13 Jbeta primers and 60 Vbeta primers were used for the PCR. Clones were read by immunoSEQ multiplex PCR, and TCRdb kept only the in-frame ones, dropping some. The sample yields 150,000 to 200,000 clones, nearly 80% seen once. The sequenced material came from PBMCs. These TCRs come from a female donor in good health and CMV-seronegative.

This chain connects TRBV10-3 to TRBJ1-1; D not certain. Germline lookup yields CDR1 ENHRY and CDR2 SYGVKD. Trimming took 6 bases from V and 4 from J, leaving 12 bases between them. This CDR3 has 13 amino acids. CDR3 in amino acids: CAIRPVAATEAFF. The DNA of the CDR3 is TGTGCCATCAGACCGGTGGCGGCCACTGAAGCTTTCTTT.

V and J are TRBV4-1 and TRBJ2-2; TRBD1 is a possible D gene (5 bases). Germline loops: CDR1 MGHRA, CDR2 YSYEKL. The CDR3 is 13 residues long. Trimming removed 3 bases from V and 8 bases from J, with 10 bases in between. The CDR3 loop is CASSHPRTGELFF. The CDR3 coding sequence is TGCGCCAGCAGCCATCCTCGGACAGGGGAGCTGTTTTTT.

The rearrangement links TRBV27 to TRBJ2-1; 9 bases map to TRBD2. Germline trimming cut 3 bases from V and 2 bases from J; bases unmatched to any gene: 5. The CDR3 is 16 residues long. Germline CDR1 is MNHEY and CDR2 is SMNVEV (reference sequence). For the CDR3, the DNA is TGTGCCAGCAGTTTCTCGCGGGGGGGCCCCTACAATGAGCAGTTCTTC. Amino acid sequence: CASSFSRGGPYNEQFF.

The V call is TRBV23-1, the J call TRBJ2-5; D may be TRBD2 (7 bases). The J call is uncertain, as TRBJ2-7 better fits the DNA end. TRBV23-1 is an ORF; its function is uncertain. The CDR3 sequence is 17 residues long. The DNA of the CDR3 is TGCGCCAGCAGTCAATCGGGGGCTAGCGGTGGGGGAGGCGAGCAGTACTTC. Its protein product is CASSQSGASGGGGEQYF.

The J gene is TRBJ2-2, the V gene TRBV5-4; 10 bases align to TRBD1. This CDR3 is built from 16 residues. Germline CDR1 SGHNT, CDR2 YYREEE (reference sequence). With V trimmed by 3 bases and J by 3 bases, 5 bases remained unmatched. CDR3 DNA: TGTGCCAGCAGCTCTGCCGGGACAGGGGACACCGGGGAGCTGTTTTTT. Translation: CASSSAGTGDTGELFF. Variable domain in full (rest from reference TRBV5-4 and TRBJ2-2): ETGVTQSPTHLIKTRGQQVTLRCSSQSGHNTVSWYQQALGQGPQFIFQYYREEENGRGNFPPRFSGLQFPNYSSELNVNALELDDSALYLCASSSAGTGDTGELFFGEGSRLTVL.

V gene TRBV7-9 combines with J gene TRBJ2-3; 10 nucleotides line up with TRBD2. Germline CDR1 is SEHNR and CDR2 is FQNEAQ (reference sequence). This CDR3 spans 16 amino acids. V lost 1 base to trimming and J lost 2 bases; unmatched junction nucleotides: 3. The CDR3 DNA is TGTGCCAGCAGCTTAGAACTAGCGGGATACACAGATACGCAGTATTTT. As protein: CASSLELAGYTDTQYF. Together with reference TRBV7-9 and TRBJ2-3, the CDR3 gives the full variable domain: DTGVSQNPRHKITKRGQNVTFRCDPISEHNRLYWYRQTLGQGPEFLTYFQNEAQLEKSRLLSDRFSAERPKGSFSTLEIQRTEQGDSAMYLCASSLELAGYTDTQYFGPGTRLTVL.

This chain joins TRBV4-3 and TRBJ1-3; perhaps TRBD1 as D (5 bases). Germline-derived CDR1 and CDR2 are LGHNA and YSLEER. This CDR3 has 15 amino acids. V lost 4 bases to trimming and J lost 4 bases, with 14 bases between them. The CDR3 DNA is TGCGCCAGCAGCCCGAATGGGGGGAGCGGAAACACCATATATTTT. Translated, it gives CASSPNGGSGNTIYF.

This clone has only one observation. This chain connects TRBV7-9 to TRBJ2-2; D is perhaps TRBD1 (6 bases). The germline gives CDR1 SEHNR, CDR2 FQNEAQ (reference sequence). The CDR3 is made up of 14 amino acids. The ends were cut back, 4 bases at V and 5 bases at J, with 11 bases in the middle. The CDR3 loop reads CASSSGQPTGELFF. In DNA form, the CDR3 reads TGTGCCAGCAGCTCCGGACAGCCTACCGGGGAGCTGTTTTTT.

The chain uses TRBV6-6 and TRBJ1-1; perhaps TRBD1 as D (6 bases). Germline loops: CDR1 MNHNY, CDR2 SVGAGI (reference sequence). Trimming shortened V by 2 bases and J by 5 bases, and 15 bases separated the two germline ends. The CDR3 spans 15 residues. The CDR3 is CASSYGGASGTEAFF. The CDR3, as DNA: TGTGCCAGCAGTTACGGGGGGGCGTCCGGAACTGAAGCTTTCTTT.

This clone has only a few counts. The CDR3 nucleotides read TGTGCCACCAGGGCGGGGGGCCCCTACGAGCAGTACTTC. This codes for CATRAGGPYEQYF. The rearrangement links TRBV6-5 to TRBJ2-7; 8 bases agree with TRBD2. Unmatched junction bases numbered 7, after V lost 10 bases and J lost 2 bases. Germline V gene data show CDR1 as MNHEY and CDR2 as SVGAGI. There are 13 residues in the CDR3.

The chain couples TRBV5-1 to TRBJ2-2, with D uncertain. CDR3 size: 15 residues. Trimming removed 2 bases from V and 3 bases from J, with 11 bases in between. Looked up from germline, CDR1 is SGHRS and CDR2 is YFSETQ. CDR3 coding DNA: TGCGCCAGCAGCTTAAATACCCCGGACACCGGGGAGCTGTTTTTT. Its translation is CASSLNTPDTGELFF.

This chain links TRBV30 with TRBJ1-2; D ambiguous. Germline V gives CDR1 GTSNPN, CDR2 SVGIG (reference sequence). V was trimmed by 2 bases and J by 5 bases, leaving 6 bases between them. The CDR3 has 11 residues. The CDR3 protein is CAWSSFYGYTF. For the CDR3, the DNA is TGTGCCTGGAGTTCGTTTTATGGCTACACCTTC.

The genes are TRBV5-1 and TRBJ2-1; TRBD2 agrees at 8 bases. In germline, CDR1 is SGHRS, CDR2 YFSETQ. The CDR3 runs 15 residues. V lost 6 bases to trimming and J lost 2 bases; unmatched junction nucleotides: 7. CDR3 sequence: CASTLDGRAYNEQFF. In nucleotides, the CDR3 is TGCGCCAGCACCCTTGACGGGAGGGCCTACAATGAGCAGTTCTTC.

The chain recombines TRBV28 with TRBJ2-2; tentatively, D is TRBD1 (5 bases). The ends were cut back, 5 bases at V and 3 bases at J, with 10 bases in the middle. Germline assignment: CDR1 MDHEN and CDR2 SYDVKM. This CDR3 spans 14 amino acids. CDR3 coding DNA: TGTGCCAGCAGTCCAGGCAGGGACACCGGGGAGCTGTTTTTT. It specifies CASSPGRDTGELFF.